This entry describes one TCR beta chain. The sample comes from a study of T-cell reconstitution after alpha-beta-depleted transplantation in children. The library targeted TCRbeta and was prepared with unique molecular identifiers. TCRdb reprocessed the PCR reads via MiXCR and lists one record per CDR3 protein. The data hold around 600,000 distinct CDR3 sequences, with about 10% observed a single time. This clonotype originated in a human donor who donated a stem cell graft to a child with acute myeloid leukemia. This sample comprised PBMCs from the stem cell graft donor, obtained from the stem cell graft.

The CDR3: CASERQGSTYEQYF. The CDR3 DNA reads TGTGCCAGCGAACGGCAGGGAAGTACCTACGAGCAGTACTTC. This chain links TRBV18 with TRBJ2-7, with D possibly being TRBD1 (5 bases). CDR3 length equals 14 residues. Trimming stripped 8 bases from V and 2 bases from J, with 16 bases between. Germline lookup yields CDR1 KGHSH and CDR2 LQKENI.